This T cell receptor (beta chain) was observed in a study of blood T cell repertoires in COVID-19 (dated by TCRdb to about 2020). Regarding the research as a whole: Samples from collaborators originated in the United States, Italy and Spain and spanned both the acute and convalescent phases of COVID-19. Nearly every sample came with metadata listing a de-identified subject ID, COVID-19 status, age in years and sex. The prospective study material was composed of cDNA or gDNA derived from T cells, B-cell-depleted T cells, or PBMCs. The repertoires were released in a freely available public database meant as a resource for research on the immune response to SARS-CoV-2. Samples were obtained from the ongoing ImmuneRACE study (first 160 participants) and from over 1,000 subjects provided by 6 global collaborators. Where available, HLA class I and class II types were obtained from metadata supplied by the sample provider rather than from assay-based typing. Deeply sampled blood TCRbeta repertoires from subjects exposed to, actively infected with, or recovered from COVID-19 were included in the dataset. Paper-wide results and their limitations: How much clinical and demographic metadata was included differed by source and by participant, and the metadata was provided uncurated.

Each collaborating institution followed its own protocols to collect whole blood in K2EDTA tubes. For TCRbeta analysis, collaborators shipped samples in one of three forms: frozen whole blood, isolated PBMCs, or DNA extracted from either of those sample types. Remarks on this clone: Its antigen target is currently unknown. No much larger clone exists at a distance of one base, and base qualities are not known.

From the germline V gene, CDR1 is KGHSH and CDR2 is LQKENI. Including the terminal cysteine and phenylalanine, the CDR3 comprises 15 residues. Left in the record is the CDR3 DNA by itself, 45 bases read in frame from the first base. V loses 2 bases, J loses 4 bases, and the germline ends lie 12 bases apart. TCRbeta CDR3 regions were amplified from genomic DNA using the immunoSEQ Assay, a bias-controlled multiplex PCR. From the authors' description of their analysis: Within the assay, amplification of reference gene primers was used to estimate how many nucleated cells each sample contained. Sequence reads were collapsed and filtered to measure the absolute abundance of every unique TCRbeta CDR3 rearrangement. Productive Simpson clonality was computed per sample as the square root of Simpson's diversity index over productive rearrangements. TCRdb stores this immuneACCESS table with in-frame sequences only. Part of the clones is absent; in the studies checked, under half of the shortfall reflects unresolved V genes, and no reason is known for the rest. V, J and clone size are those of that table, while D and trimming were read from the DNA. Across this sample there are approximately 50,000 clones, with over 85% seen only once. The ten most abundant clones make up approximately 10% of the sample.

The TCR comes from a man older than 75 with active or convalescent COVID-19. Here the chain combines TRBV18 and TRBJ2-1, with no confident D gene call. What was sequenced was peripheral blood. CDR3 loop: CASSPGQALYNEQFF. The nucleotide sequence is given as TGTGCCAGCTCACCAGGGCAAGCCTTGTACAATGAGCAGTTCTTC.